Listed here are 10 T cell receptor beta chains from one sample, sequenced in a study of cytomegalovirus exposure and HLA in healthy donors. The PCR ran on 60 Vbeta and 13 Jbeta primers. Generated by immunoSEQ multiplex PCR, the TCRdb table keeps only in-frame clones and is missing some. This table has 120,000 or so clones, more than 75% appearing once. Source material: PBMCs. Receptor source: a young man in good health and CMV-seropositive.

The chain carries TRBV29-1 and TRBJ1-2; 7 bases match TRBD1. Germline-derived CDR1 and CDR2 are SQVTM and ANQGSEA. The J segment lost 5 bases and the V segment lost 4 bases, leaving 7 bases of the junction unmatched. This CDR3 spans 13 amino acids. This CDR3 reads CSVADRRKYGYTF. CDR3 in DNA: TGCAGCGTTGCGGACAGGCGAAAATATGGCTACACCTTC.

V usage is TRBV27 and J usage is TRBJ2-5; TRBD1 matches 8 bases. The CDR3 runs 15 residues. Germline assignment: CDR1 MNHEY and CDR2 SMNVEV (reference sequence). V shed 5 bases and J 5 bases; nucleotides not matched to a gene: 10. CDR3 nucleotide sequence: TGTGCCAGCAGTCCAAGGACAGGGACCTTTGAGACCCAGTACTTC. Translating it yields CASSPRTGTFETQYF.

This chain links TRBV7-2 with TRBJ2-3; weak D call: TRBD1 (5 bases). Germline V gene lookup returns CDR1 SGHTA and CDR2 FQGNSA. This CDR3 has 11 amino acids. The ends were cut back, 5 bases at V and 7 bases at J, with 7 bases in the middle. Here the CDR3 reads CASSRQNTQYF. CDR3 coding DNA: TGTGCCAGCAGCCGACAGAATACGCAGTATTTT.

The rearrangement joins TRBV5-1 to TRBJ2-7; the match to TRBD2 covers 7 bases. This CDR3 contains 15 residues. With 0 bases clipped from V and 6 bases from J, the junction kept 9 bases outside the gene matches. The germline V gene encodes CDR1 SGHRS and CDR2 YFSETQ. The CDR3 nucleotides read TGCGCCAGCAGCTTGGGAGCGGGGATCGGGAGCGAGCAGTACTTC. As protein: CASSLGAGIGSEQYF.

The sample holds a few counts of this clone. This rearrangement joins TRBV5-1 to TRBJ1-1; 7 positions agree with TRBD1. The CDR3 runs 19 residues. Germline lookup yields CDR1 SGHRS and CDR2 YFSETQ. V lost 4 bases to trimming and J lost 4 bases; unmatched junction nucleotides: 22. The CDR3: CASSDPYSDRDGTGTEAFF. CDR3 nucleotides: TGCGCCAGCAGCGATCCCTACTCTGACAGGGACGGGACGGGCACTGAAGCTTTCTTT.

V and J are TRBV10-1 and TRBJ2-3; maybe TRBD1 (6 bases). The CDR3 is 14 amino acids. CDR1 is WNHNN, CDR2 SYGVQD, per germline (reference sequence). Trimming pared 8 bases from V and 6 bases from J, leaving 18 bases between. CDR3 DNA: TGCGCCAGCCAAAGGGCAGGGGATTTGGATACGCAGTATTTT. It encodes CASQRAGDLDTQYF.

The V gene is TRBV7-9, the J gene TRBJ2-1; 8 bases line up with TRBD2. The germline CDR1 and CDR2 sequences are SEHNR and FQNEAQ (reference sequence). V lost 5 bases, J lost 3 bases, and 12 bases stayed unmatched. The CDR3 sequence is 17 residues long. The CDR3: CASSPVTSGGNYNEQFF. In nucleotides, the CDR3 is TGTGCCAGCAGCCCGGTCACTAGCGGCGGAAACTACAATGAGCAGTTCTTC.

The CDR3 is CASSRTGEDQPQHF. In DNA form, the CDR3 reads TGTGCCAGCTCGCGGACAGGGGAGGATCAGCCCCAGCATTTT. The genes are TRBV18 and TRBJ1-5, with TRBD1 matching over 9 bases. This CDR3 is built from 14 residues. From germline, CDR1 is KGHSH and CDR2 LQKENI. V shed 6 bases and J 5 bases; nucleotides not matched to a gene: 5.

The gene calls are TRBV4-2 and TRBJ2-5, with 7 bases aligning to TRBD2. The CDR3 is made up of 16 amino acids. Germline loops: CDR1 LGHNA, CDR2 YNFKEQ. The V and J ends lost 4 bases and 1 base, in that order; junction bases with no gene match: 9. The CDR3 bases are TGTGCCAGCAGCCCTCTTTCTAGCGGAGGCCAAGAGACCCAGTACTTC. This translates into CASSPLSSGGQETQYF.

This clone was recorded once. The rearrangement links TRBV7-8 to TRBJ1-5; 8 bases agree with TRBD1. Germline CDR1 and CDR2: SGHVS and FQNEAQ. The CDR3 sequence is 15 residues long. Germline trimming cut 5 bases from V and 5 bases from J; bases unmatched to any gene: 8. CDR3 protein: CASSPSRGRDQPQHF. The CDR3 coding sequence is TGTGCCAGCAGCCCCTCCAGGGGGCGCGATCAGCCCCAGCATTTT.